Listed below are T cell receptor beta chains from one sample, sequenced in a study of low-dose radiotherapy and immunotherapy resistance in tumors. MiXCR, applied by TCRdb to the reads, yields one record per CDR3 protein. Of fewer than 90,000 distinct CDR3 sequences listed, about 19% are singletons. Material: PBMCs, obtained before treatment. These receptor sequences come from a male donor with prostate cancer. Each CDR3 is given with its conserved first and last residue. Fields, in order: J gene, clone size, V gene, D gene, CDR3 protein, CDR3 DNA. D genes are given only for firm matches. Clone size is not always given. Where it is, it says once, few, many or a class for expanded clones.

TRBJ1-1 | many | TRBV19 | NA | CASSIVGATEAFF | TGTGCCAGTAGTATAGTGGGGGCCACTGAAGCTTTCTTT
TRBJ2-1 | many | TRBV29-1 | TRBD1 | CSVERGQLIYNEQFF | TGCAGCGTCGAGAGGGGACAGTTGATATACAATGAGCAGTTCTTC
TRBJ1-5 | many | TRBV5-1 | TRBD1 | CASSRTGDQPQHF | TGCGCCAGCAGCCGCACAGGGGATCAGCCCCAGCATTTT
TRBJ2-6 | many | TRBV5-8 | TRBD1 | CASTLRTGGRSGANVLTF | TGTGCCAGCACCCTAAGGACAGGGGGCCGCTCTGGGGCCAACGTCCTGACTTTC
TRBJ2-3 | NA | TRBV3-1 | TRBD2 | CASSQGRGGVTTDTQYF | TGTGCCAGCAGCCAAGGACGGGGGGGAGTAACCACAGATACGCAGTATTTT
TRBJ2-1 | NA | TRBV24-1 | NA | CATSDLSSYNEQFF | TGTGCCACCAGTGACCTAAGCTCCTACAATGAGCAGTTCTTC
TRBJ1-1 | NA | TRBV5-4 | TRBD1 | CASSLGRDRGRSEAFF | TGTGCCAGCAGCTTGGGCCGGGACAGGGGGCGGTCTGAAGCTTTCTTT
TRBJ2-6 | many | TRBV12-3/TRBV12-4 | TRBD1 | CASSFLGQGGAPGANVLTF | TGTGCCAGCAGTTTTTTGGGACAGGGGGGGGCCCCTGGGGCCAACGTCCTGACTTTC
TRBJ2-3 | many | TRBV5-6 | NA | CASSWDTGTQYF | TGTGCCAGCAGCTGGGACACGGGAACGCAGTATTTT
TRBJ2-3 | NA | TRBV12-3/TRBV12-4 | NA | CASGPLGTDRTDTQYF | TGTGCCAGCGGTCCCCTCGGCACCGACCGCACAGATACGCAGTATTTT
TRBJ2-3 | NA | TRBV28 | TRBD1 | CASSTPGQGNSEPDTQYF | TGTGCCAGCAGTACGCCGGGACAGGGCAATTCAGAGCCAGATACGCAGTATTTT
TRBJ2-1 | many | TRBV7-3 | TRBD2 | CASSLGFGGGRINEQFF | TGTGCCAGCAGCTTAGGGTTTGGCGGCGGGAGGATCAATGAGCAGTTCTTC
TRBJ2-1 | many | TRBV28 | NA | CASSEPVAVYNEQFF | TGTGCCAGCAGTGAACCGGTAGCGGTTTACAATGAGCAGTTCTTC
TRBJ1-2 | many | TRBV7-9 | NA | CASSQAGTVYGYTF | TGTGCCAGCAGCCAGGCGGGGACGGTGTATGGCTACACCTTC
TRBJ2-2 | many | TRBV4-2 | NA | CASSRRGASVSTGELFF | TGTGCCAGCAGCCGTAGGGGCGCGTCGGTGAGCACCGGGGAGCTGTTTTTT
TRBJ2-7 | NA | TRBV10-3 | TRBD1 | CAISPGTGYAYEQYF | TGTGCCATCAGTCCCGGGACAGGGTACGCCTACGAGCAGTACTTC
TRBJ1-1 | many | TRBV28 | NA | CASTSPKGVNTEAFF | TGTGCCAGCACCTCCCCAAAGGGGGTGAACACTGAAGCTTTCTTT
TRBJ1-1 | many | TRBV6-5 | TRBD1 | CASSYTTGLGQGGSEAFF | TGTGCCAGCAGCTACACGACCGGATTGGGACAGGGAGGTTCTGAAGCTTTCTTT
TRBJ1-5 | many | TRBV19 | NA | CASRPRTSLNSNQPQHF | TGTGCCAGTAGACCCCGGACATCCTTGAATAGCAATCAGCCCCAGCATTTT
TRBJ2-5 | NA | TRBV5-1 | TRBD2 | CASSLTGGPLETQYF | TGCGCCAGCAGCTTGACGGGGGGGCCATTAGAGACCCAGTACTTC
TRBJ2-7 | NA | TRBV6-6 | NA | CASTNQTSMYLCASSFPLANEQYF | NA
TRBJ1-1 | many | TRBV7-2 | NA | CASSLRGFDTEAFF | TGTGCCAGCAGCTTACGGGGGTTCGACACTGAAGCTTTCTTT
TRBJ2-3 | many | TRBV20-1 | TRBD2 | CSARTSGVGDTQYF | TGCAGTGCTAGAACTAGCGGGGTGGGGGATACGCAGTATTTT
TRBJ2-1 | medium-sized | TRBV4-2 | NA | CASSQDDQRDEQFF | TGTGCCAGCAGCCAAGATGACCAGCGGGATGAGCAGTTCTTC
TRBJ2-5 | NA | TRBV30 | TRBD2 | CAWSGTGLGVETQYF | TGTGCCTGGAGCGGCACTGGACTAGGGGTGGAGACCCAGTACTTC
TRBJ2-1 | many | TRBV30 | TRBD2 | CAWSRLAGFNEQFF | TGTGCCTGGAGTCGGTTAGCGGGATTCAATGAGCAGTTCTTC
TRBJ1-4 | many | TRBV7-2 | NA | CASSLDRAANEKLFF | TGTGCCAGCAGCTTAGATAGGGCGGCTAATGAAAAACTGTTTTTT
TRBJ2-6 | many | TRBV6-6 | TRBD2 | CASNLAGGSGANVLTF | TGTGCCAGCAATTTAGCGGGGGGGTCTGGGGCCAACGTCCTGACTTTC
TRBJ1-1 | few | TRBV20-1 | NA | CSAVPDIMNTEAFF | TGCAGTGCTGTGCCTGACATCATGAACACTGAAGCTTTCTTT
TRBJ1-1 | medium-sized | TRBV20-1 | TRBD1 | CSASTADRGRKNAEAFF | TGCAGTGCTAGCACGGCAGACAGGGGACGTAAGAATGCTGAAGCTTTCTTT
TRBJ1-5 | many | TRBV11-2 | TRBD1 | CASSLGLGQFNQPQHF | TGTGCCAGCAGCTTAGGTTTGGGACAGTTCAATCAGCCCCAGCATTTT
TRBJ2-7 | NA | TRBV29-1 | TRBD2 | CSVEGVQRGTYEQYF | TGCAGCGTTGAAGGGGTACAGCGGGGGACCTACGAGCAGTACTTC
TRBJ2-2 | many | TRBV11-2 | NA | CASSESRGPTGELFF | TGTGCCAGCAGCGAAAGCCGGGGTCCCACCGGGGAGCTGTTTTTT
TRBJ2-1 | many | TRBV19 | TRBD2 | CASMARGGMVEQFF | TGTGCCAGTATGGCCCGCGGGGGGATGGTTGAGCAGTTCTTC
TRBJ2-7 | many | TRBV20-1 | NA | CSASSHTGYEQYF | TGCAGTGCTAGTTCCCACACGGGATACGAGCAGTACTTC
TRBJ1-6 | many | TRBV20-1 | NA | CSARVEWGRSNSPLHF | TGCAGTGCTAGAGTGGAGTGGGGCCGTAGCAATTCACCCCTCCACTTT
TRBJ1-3 | many | TRBV28 | NA | CASSLDGGWDTIYF | TGTGCCAGCAGTCTCGATGGGGGTTGGGACACCATATATTTT
TRBJ2-5 | many | TRBV29-1 | NA | CSVDPRTSRQTQYF | TGCAGCGTGGACCCCAGGACCTCCCGTCAGACCCAGTACTTC
TRBJ1-1 | NA | TRBV28 | NA | CASSLVGPTEAFF | TGTGCCAGCAGTTTAGTGGGTCCCACTGAAGCTTTCTTT
TRBJ1-1 | many | TRBV28 | NA | CASSALTQANTEAFF | TGTGCCAGCAGTGCCCTAACTCAGGCGAACACTGAAGCTTTCTTT
TRBJ2-1 | many | TRBV29-1 | TRBD2 | CSGLKGTSGITNEQFF | TGCAGCGGGTTAAAAGGGACTAGCGGGATAACAAATGAGCAGTTCTTC
TRBJ2-2 | many | TRBV20-1 | TRBD1 | CSAREIGTGLPGELFF | TGCAGTGCTAGAGAAATCGGGACAGGCCTTCCCGGGGAGCTGTTTTTT
TRBJ2-7 | many | TRBV6-1 | TRBD2 | CASSERTSGPTAAHEQYF | TGTGCCAGCAGTGAACGGACTAGCGGGCCAACCGCCGCCCACGAGCAGTACTTC
TRBJ2-3 | NA | TRBV5-1 | TRBD2 | CASSSLAGERGTDTQYF | TGCGCCAGCAGCTCACTAGCGGGAGAGCGGGGCACAGATACGCAGTATTTT
TRBJ2-3 | many | TRBV20-1 | NA | CSAGIRTDTQYF | TGCAGTGCTGGCATCCGAACAGATACGCAGTATTTT
TRBJ2-5 | many | TRBV29-1 | TRBD1 | CSIRGQETQYF | TGCAGCATTAGGGGGCAGGAGACCCAGTACTTC
TRBJ2-7 | many | TRBV5-1 | NA | CASNTGSSYEQYF | TGCGCCAGCAACACAGGGAGCTCCTACGAGCAGTACTTC
TRBJ1-5 | many | TRBV2 | NA | CASSEASRNQPQHF | TGTGCCAGCAGTGAAGCCAGTCGTAATCAGCCCCAGCATTTT
TRBJ1-2 | NA | TRBV25-1 | NA | CASSETRGPNYGYTF | TGTGCCAGCAGTGAGACCAGGGGTCCTAACTATGGCTACACCTTC
TRBJ2-7 | NA | TRBV2 | NA | CAWGGDSSYEQYF | TGTGCCTGGGGCGGGGACAGTAGCTACGAGCAGTACTTC
TRBJ2-7 | many | TRBV11-2 | TRBD2 | CASSLGTSGSAYEQYF | TGTGCCAGCAGCTTAGGTACTAGCGGGAGCGCCTACGAGCAGTACTTC